This T cell receptor (beta chain) was identified during a study of read filtering for tumor transcriptome and immune sequencing. In its sample, this clonotype was seen many times. Per the germline V gene, CDR1 is SGDLS and CDR2 is YYNGEE. The CDR3 spans 13 residues. V lost 5 bases, J lost 1 base, and 9 bases lay in between. From roughly 400 ng of RNA, a library with molecular barcoded alpha/delta and beta/gamma adaptors was made. TCRdb re-called the reads with MiXCR, one entry per CDR3 protein. The table shows fewer than 150,000 distinct CDR3 sequences, with 10% to 15% occurring only once. The receptor comes from a donor at least 40 years old with multiple myeloma. The rearrangement joins TRBV9 to TRBJ1-1; maybe TRBD1 (5 bases). Material: a population of CD138-negative cells sorted from bone marrow. The CDR3 reads CASSERGNTEAFF. Here the CDR3 DNA reads TGTGCCAGCAGTGAGAGGGGGAACACTGAAGCTTTCTTT.